The 2 T cell receptor beta chains given below trace back to one sample, sequenced in a study of CD8+ T cells in alopecia areata. RNA was isolated and reverse transcribed to cDNA, the sequencing template. Clones were read by immunoSEQ multiplex PCR, and TCRdb kept only the in-frame ones, dropping some. There are about 210,000 clones in the sample; more than 45% occur only once, and approximately 1.4% lies in the top ten. The sample's treatment: oral pan-JAK inhibitor, 5-10 mg twice daily. The sample here was CD4+ T cells sorted from blood, taken at week 4, from a patient treated with tofacitinib. The receptor source for this set is a human donor with alopecia areata.

This rearrangement joins TRBV4-3 to TRBJ2-3, with 9 bases identical to TRBD2. Looked up from germline, CDR1 is LGHNA and CDR2 is YSLEER. This CDR3 comprises 15 residues. J was trimmed by 2 bases and V by 3 bases; bases with no gene match: 3. CDR3: CASSQSGGTTDTQYF. The CDR3 nucleotides read TGCGCCAGCAGCCAGAGCGGGGGGACCACAGATACGCAGTATTTT.

The rearrangement links TRBV7-8 to TRBJ2-2; 12 positions agree with TRBD2. With 3 bases clipped from V and 4 bases from J, the junction kept 6 bases outside the gene matches. Germline CDR1 and CDR2: SGHVS and FQNEAQ. The CDR3 covers 17 residues. Here the CDR3 reads CASSLQLAGGVTGELFF. The CDR3 nucleotides are TGTGCCAGCAGCTTGCAACTAGCGGGGGGTGTCACCGGGGAGCTGTTTTTT.